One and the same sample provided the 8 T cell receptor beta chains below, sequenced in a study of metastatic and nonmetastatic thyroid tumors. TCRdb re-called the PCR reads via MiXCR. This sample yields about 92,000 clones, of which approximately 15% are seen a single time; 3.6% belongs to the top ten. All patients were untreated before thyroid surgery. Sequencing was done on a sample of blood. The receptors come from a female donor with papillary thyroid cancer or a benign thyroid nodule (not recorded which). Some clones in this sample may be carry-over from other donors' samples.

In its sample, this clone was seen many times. CDR3 DNA sequence: TGTGCCAGCAGACTAGGGGGGCAACGGAACACTGAAGCTTTCTTT. Its protein is CASRLGGQRNTEAFF. V and J are TRBV6-1 and TRBJ1-1, with D possibly TRBD1 on 6 matching bases. V was trimmed by 6 bases and J by 1 base, leaving 15 bases between them. The CDR3 has 15 residues. Germline V gives CDR1 MNHNS, CDR2 SASEGT.

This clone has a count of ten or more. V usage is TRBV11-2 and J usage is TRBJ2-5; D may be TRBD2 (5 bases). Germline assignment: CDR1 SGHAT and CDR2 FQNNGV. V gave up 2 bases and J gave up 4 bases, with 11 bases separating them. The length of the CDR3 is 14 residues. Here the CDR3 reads CASSLLGDRETQYF. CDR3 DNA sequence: TGTGCCAGCAGCTTACTCGGGGATCGAGAGACCCAGTACTTC.

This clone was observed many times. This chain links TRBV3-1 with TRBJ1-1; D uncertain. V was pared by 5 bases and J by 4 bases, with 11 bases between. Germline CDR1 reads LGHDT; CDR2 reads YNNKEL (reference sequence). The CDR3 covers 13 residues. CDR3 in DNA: TGTGCCAGCAGCGGATTAACAGCCACTGAAGCTTTCTTT. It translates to CASSGLTATEAFF. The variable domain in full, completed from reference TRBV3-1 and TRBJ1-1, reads DTAVSQTPKYLVTQMGNDKSIKCEQNLGHDTMYWYKQDSKKFLKIMFSYNNKELIINETVPNRFSPKSPDKAHLNLHINSLELGDSAVYFCASSGLTATEAFFGQGTRLTVV.

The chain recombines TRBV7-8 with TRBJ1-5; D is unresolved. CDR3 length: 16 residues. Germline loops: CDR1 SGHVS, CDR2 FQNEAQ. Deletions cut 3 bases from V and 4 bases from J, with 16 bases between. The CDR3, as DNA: TGTGCCAGCAGCTTTTACAGATGTAAATCAAATCAGCCCCAGCATTTT. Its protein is CASSFYRCKSNQPQHF.

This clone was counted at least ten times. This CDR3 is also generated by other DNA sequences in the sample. For the CDR3, the DNA is TGTGCCAGCAGTGAAGCCGTAGTGGAGACCCAGTACTTC. Translated: CASSEAVVETQYF. The V and J genes are TRBV2 and TRBJ2-5, with unresolved D. The V gene's germline CDR1 is SNHLY and CDR2 FYNNEI. The CDR3 length is 13 residues. V lost 0 bases and J 5 bases, leaving 7 bases between the germline ends.

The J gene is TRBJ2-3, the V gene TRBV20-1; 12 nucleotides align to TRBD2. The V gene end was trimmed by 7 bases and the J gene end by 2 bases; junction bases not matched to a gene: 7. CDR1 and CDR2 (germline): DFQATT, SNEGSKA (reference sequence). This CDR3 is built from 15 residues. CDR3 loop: CSVATSGSFTDTQYF. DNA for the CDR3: TGCAGTGTCGCGACTAGCGGGAGTTTCACAGATACGCAGTATTTT.

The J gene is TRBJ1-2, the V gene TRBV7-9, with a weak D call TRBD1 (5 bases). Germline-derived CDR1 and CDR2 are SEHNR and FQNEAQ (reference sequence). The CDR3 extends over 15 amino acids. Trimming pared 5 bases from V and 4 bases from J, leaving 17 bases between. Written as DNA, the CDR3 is TGTGCCAGCAGCGTTTCGGGGGGGTGGATCTATGGCTACACCTTC. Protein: CASSVSGGWIYGYTF.

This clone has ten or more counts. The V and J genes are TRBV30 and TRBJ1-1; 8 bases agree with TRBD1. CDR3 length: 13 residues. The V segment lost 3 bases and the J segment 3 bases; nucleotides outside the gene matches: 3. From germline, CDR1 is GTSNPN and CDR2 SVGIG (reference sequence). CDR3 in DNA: TGTGCCTGGAGAGTGACAGGGGACACTGAAGCTTTCTTT. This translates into CAWRVTGDTEAFF.